This TCR beta chain was documented in a study of T cell responses to AZD1222 COVID-19 vaccine. Study background: Second-dose groups at about 4 or about 12 weeks were pooled.

Trimming stripped 4 bases from V and 4 bases from J, with 13 bases between. The germline V gene has CDR1 SGHDN and CDR2 FVKESK. CDR3 length equals 14 residues. The method was immunoSEQ multiplex PCR; TCRdb's version includes in-frame clones alone and lacks a portion of them. The data hold roughly 150,000 clones, with roughly 82% observed a single time. Study-level points and caveats: Targeting of unmutated variant regions was reportedly seen in nearly half of spike-specific TCRs. Repertoire sampling happened only post peak T cell response. Mostly white British, mostly female donors; authors suggested clonal diversity may be underestimated.

In the case of this clone: Its antigen is still unknown.

The input for sequencing was peripheral blood, taken on day 0 of AZD1222 vaccination. V is TRBV14 and J is TRBJ1-2, with D possibly matching TRBD1 (6 bases). This TCR was sampled from an adult in good health. The CDR3 DNA reads as TGTGCCAGCAGCCCTAGACAGGTCGGCTATGGCTACACCTTC. It codes for CASSPRQVGYGYTF.